One and the same sample provided the 23 T cell receptor beta chains below, sequenced in a study of blood T cell repertoires in COVID-19. The protocol was immunoSEQ multiplex PCR, while the TCRdb copy is restricted to in-frame clones and leaves out a portion. The sample has over 85,000 clones, roughly 88% seen once. Sequenced material: peripheral blood. These receptors were obtained from a man aged 60 to 75 with acute or convalescent COVID-19.

V gene TRBV3-1 (or the pseudogene TRBV3-2) combines with J gene TRBJ2-1; a weak D match, TRBD1 (5 bases). The CDR3 sequence is 16 residues long. CDR1 and CDR2 from the germline V gene are LGHDT and YNNKEL (reference sequence). The ends were cut back, 4 bases at V and 1 base at J, with 14 bases in the middle. This CDR3 reads CASSRPPGISYNEQFF. The CDR3 nucleotides are TGTGCCAGCAGCCGGCCCCCAGGGATATCCTACAATGAGCAGTTCTTC.

The genes are TRBV6-5 and TRBJ1-1; 9 bases align to TRBD1. Trimming removed 8 bases from V and 1 base from J; junction bases left unmatched: 8. In germline, CDR1 is MNHEY, CDR2 SVGAGI. The CDR3 contains 15 residues. The DNA of the CDR3 is TGTGCCAGCCGCCGGACAGGGGTTAGGAACACTGAAGCTTTCTTT. It is translated as CASRRTGVRNTEAFF.

The CDR3 nucleotides are TGTGCCATCACAGGGACAGGGAATGAGCAGTTCTTC. Amino acid sequence: CAITGTGNEQFF. The rearrangement links TRBV10-3 to TRBJ2-1; 9 positions match TRBD1. The trim removed 7 bases at V and 7 bases at J, leaving 2 bases unmatched. CDR3 length: 12 residues. Per the germline V gene, CDR1 is ENHRY and CDR2 is SYGVKD.

CDR3: CASSTPSGGARELFF. For the CDR3, the DNA is TGTGCCAGCAGTACCCCTAGCGGGGGGGCTCGGGAGCTGTTTTTT. J is TRBJ2-2 and V is TRBV28, with 12 positions matching TRBD2. J gave up 9 bases and V 5 bases, and 7 bases lay outside the gene matches. Germline assignment: CDR1 MDHEN and CDR2 SYDVKM. The CDR3 is 15 residues long.

The rearrangement uses TRBV6-5 and TRBJ2-7, with 7 bases that match TRBD1. This CDR3 has 15 amino acids. Germline assignment: CDR1 MNHEY and CDR2 SVGAGI. The ends lost 7 bases at V and 2 bases at J; junction bases unmatched: 11. The CDR3 here is CASKPRHDRAYEQYF. CDR3 DNA sequence: TGTGCCAGCAAACCAAGACACGACAGGGCCTACGAGCAGTACTTC.

This clone was observed once. V is TRBV5-1 and J is TRBJ2-7, with D unclear. CDR1 is SGHRS and CDR2 is YFSETQ in the germline V gene. Trimming took off 0 bases at V and 3 bases at J, with 10 bases between the two ends. The CDR3 consists of 14 residues. CDR3 sequence (DNA): TGCGCCAGCAGCTTGGGGCGGCAGAACTACGAGCAGTACGTC. This gives the protein CASSLGRQNYEQYV.

The table lists this clone with a few counts. This sequence joins TRBV7-8 and TRBJ2-7, with TRBD1 identical over 10 bases. V lost 5 bases and J lost 11; bases outside the gene matches: 9. The CDR3 spans 13 residues. Germline assignment: CDR1 SGHVS and CDR2 FQNEAQ. DNA of the CDR3: TGTGCCAGCAGCCGCGAAGACAGGGGGCAGAAGTACTTC. This sequence encodes CASSREDRGQKYF. Complete variable domain (other parts from reference TRBV7-8 and TRBJ2-7): GAGVSQSPRYKVAKRGQDVALRCDPISGHVSLFWYQQALGQGPEFLTYFQNEAQLDKSGLPSDRFFAERPEGSVSTLKIQRTQQEDSAVYLCASSREDRGQKYFGPGTRLTVT.

This clone was detected only once. The V and J genes are TRBV15 and TRBJ1-2; 8 bases map to TRBD1. CDR1 LNHNV and CDR2 YYDKDF come from the germline V gene (reference sequence). J gave up 7 bases and V 0 bases, and 7 bases lay outside the gene matches. The CDR3 has 15 amino acids. In DNA, the CDR3 is TGTGCCACCAGCAGAGATGGGGCAGGGGGCCGTGGCTACACCTTC. Protein: CATSRDGAGGRGYTF. The full variable domain, rest sourced from reference TRBV15 and TRBJ1-2, is DAMVIQNPRYQVTQFGKPVTLSCSQTLNHNVMYWYQQKSSQAPKLLFHYYDKDFNNEADTPDNFQSRRPNTSFCFLDIRSPGLGDTAMYLCATSRDGAGGRGYTFGSGTRLTVV.

This chain uses TRBV27 with TRBJ1-1; a weak D match, TRBD1 (5 bases). Germline CDR1 and CDR2: MNHEY and SMNVEV (reference sequence). The CDR3 covers 19 residues. V was trimmed by 0 bases and J by 0 bases, leaving 20 bases between them. The CDR3 loop is CASSLSAGGVLGMNTEAFF. The CDR3 DNA sequence: TGTGCCAGCAGTTTATCGGCCGGGGGGGTCTTGGGTATGAACACTGAAGCTTTCTTT.

This chain links TRBV5-1 with TRBJ1-2, with 8 bases lining up with TRBD1. Germline CDR1 reads SGHRS; CDR2 reads YFSETQ. Trimming at V came to 4 bases and at J to 8 bases, leaving 7 bases not matched to a gene. The CDR3 covers 13 residues. The DNA for the CDR3 is TGCGCCAGCAGCCTTCCGGGACAGGTCGGCTACACCTTC. Translation gives CASSLPGQVGYTF.

The V and J genes are TRBV5-4 and TRBJ2-3; 7 bases align to TRBD1. CDR3 length: 15 amino acids. Per the germline V gene, CDR1 is SGHNT and CDR2 is YYREEE (reference sequence). V shed 4 bases and J 3 bases; nucleotides not matched to a gene: 8. DNA for the CDR3: TGTGCCAGCAGCCCCCCCGGGACAGAGACAGATACGCAGTATTTT. This encodes CASSPPGTETDTQYF. The full variable domain, with the rest looked up from reference TRBV5-4 and TRBJ2-3, is ETGVTQSPTHLIKTRGQQVTLRCSSQSGHNTVSWYQQALGQGPQFIFQYYREEENGRGNFPPRFSGLQFPNYSSELNVNALELDDSALYLCASSPPGTETDTQYFGPGTRLTVL.

This chain links TRBV19 with TRBJ2-1; D is perhaps TRBD1 (6 bases). Germline V gene data show CDR1 as LNHDA and CDR2 as SQIVND (reference sequence). The CDR3 contains 13 residues. V lost 7 bases, J lost 4 bases, and 11 bases lay in between. CDR3 DNA: TGTGCCAGTAACAGGGTGGGTTACAATGAGCAGTTCTTC. It specifies CASNRVGYNEQFF. Variable domain in full (rest from reference TRBV19 and TRBJ2-1): DGGITQSPKYLFRKEGQNVTLSCEQNLNHDAMYWYRQDPGQGLRLIYYSQIVNDFQKGDIAEGYSVSREKKESFPLTVTSAQKNPTAFYLCASNRVGYNEQFFGPGTRLTVL.

The V call is TRBV7-9, the J call TRBJ1-1; D may be TRBD1 (5 bases). The CDR3 is 16 residues long. V lost 6 bases and J lost 1, with 18 bases in between. Germline-derived CDR1 and CDR2 are SEHNR and FQNEAQ (reference sequence). CDR3 protein: CASRSRTSTPNTEAFF. The CDR3 coding sequence is TGTGCCAGCAGATCGAGGACAAGCACTCCGAACACTGAAGCTTTCTTT.

The chain carries TRBV15 and TRBJ1-4; D may be TRBD1 (5 bases). This CDR3 is 15 amino acids long. Trimming removed 2 bases at V and 7 bases at J, with 14 bases between. Per germline, CDR1 LNHNV and CDR2 YYDKDF (reference sequence). CDR3 sequence (DNA): TGTGCCACCAGCAGAACAGGAGCGAGGATTGAAAAACTGTTTTTT. It codes for CATSRTGARIEKLFF.

The gene calls are TRBV9 and TRBJ1-1, with a possible D match to TRBD1 (6 bases). V lost 3 bases, J lost 5 bases, and 11 bases lay in between. Germline V gene sequence: CDR1 SGDLS, CDR2 YYNGEE. CDR3 length: 13 residues. The CDR3 DNA is TGTGCCAGCAGCGACTATGACAGGACTGAAGCTTTCTTT. This sequence encodes CASSDYDRTEAFF.

The chain joins TRBV30 to TRBJ2-1; TRBD1 matches at 7 bases. After removal of 0 bases from V and 4 bases from J, the junction contained 12 bases not matched to a gene. Germline values: CDR1 GTSNPN, CDR2 SVGIG (reference sequence). This CDR3 is built from 17 residues. The CDR3 DNA sequence: TGTGCCTGGAGTGTACGTGGGACAGAGTTTCTTTACAATGAGCAGTTCTTC. Protein sequence: CAWSVRGTEFLYNEQFF.

The V gene is TRBV23-1, the J gene TRBJ2-7; unclear D gene. TRBV23-1 is noted as an ORF with a role that remains uncertain. Trimming took 2 bases from V and 0 from J, leaving 14 bases between them. The CDR3 sequence is 16 residues long. The CDR3 reads CASSQTAPDTSYEQYV. In DNA, the CDR3 is TGCGCCAGCAGTCAAACAGCCCCAGACACCTCCTACGAGCAGTACGTC.

The V gene is TRBV5-1, the J gene TRBJ2-2; 7 bases align to TRBD2. This CDR3 has 13 amino acids. CDR1 SGHRS and CDR2 YFSETQ come from the germline V gene. V trimming: 5 bases; J trimming: 6 bases; junction bases outside the gene matches: 4. CDR3 amino acids: CASSFTSAGELFF. CDR3 nucleotides: TGCGCCAGCAGTTTCACTAGCGCCGGGGAGCTGTTTTTT.

About this clone: Distinct nucleotide sequences in the sample also encode this CDR3. This rearrangement joins TRBV18 to TRBJ1-5; D perhaps matches TRBD1 (5 bases). This CDR3 region has 14 residues. V was shortened by 3 bases and J by 2 bases, with 8 bases between the two germline ends. Germline loops: CDR1 KGHSH, CDR2 LQKENI. The CDR3 DNA reads as TGTGCCAGCTCACCGCAAGGGGGCAATCAGCCCCAGCATTTT. Amino acid sequence: CASSPQGGNQPQHF.

The J gene is TRBJ1-1, the V gene TRBV18; TRBD1 aligns across 10 bases. Germline V gene sequence: CDR1 KGHSH, CDR2 LQKENI. V was pared by 5 bases and J by 2 bases, with 5 bases of the junction left unmatched. This CDR3 is built from 15 residues. The CDR3 DNA follows: TGTGCCAGCTCAGCCGGGACAGGGGACAACACTGAAGCTTTCTTT. It codes for CASSAGTGDNTEAFF.

The chain's CDR3 is CPRGGKGGRREREQYV. CDR3 nucleotide sequence: TGTCCCCGCGGCGGGAAGGGGGGGCGGAGGGAGAGGGAGCAGTACGTC. The chain recombines TRBV5-6 with TRBJ2-7; TRBD2 is a possible D gene (7 bases). The CDR3 spans 16 residues. Germline-derived CDR1 and CDR2 are SGHDT and YYEEEE.

This sequence joins TRBV5-1 and TRBJ1-2, with TRBD1 matching over 9 bases. The V segment lost 3 bases and the J segment 4 bases; nucleotides outside the gene matches: 13. The germline V gene encodes CDR1 SGHRS and CDR2 YFSETQ. The CDR3 loop spans 17 amino acids. This CDR3 is CASSSLQGQGKLYGYTF. The CDR3, as DNA: TGCGCCAGCAGCTCCCTTCAGGGACAGGGTAAACTCTATGGCTACACCTTC.

This chain links TRBV7-8 with TRBJ2-7; tentative D call: TRBD2 (6 bases). Trimming cost V 4 bases and J 3 bases, with 19 bases left between them. CDR3 size: 16 residues. The germline CDR1 and CDR2 sequences are SGHVS and FQNEAQ. CDR3 amino acids: CASSSPGLRGGYEQYF. For the CDR3, the DNA is TGTGCCAGCAGCTCCCCTGGACTACGGGGCGGCTACGAGCAGTACTTC.